This record looks at one TCR beta chain sequence and its context. The table came from immunoSEQ multiplex PCR; TCRdb's copy has only in-frame clones and leaves some out. The sample includes hundreds of thousands of clones, roughly 70% seen only once; the top ten take around 1.8%. This specimen comes from a study of shared clonotypes between healthy human individuals. Germline-derived CDR1 and CDR2 are LNHDA and SQIVND (reference sequence). J was trimmed by 1 base and V by 7 bases; bases with no gene match: 14. The CDR3 is made up of 17 amino acids. The genes are TRBV19 and TRBJ1-1; 8 bases align to TRBD1. The TCR originated in a woman aged 25-40 years in good health. Specimen: memory CD4+ T cells sorted from blood. This sample's subset: CD45RA-negative fraction. The CDR3, as DNA: TGTGCCAGTATAGGGCTGCAGGGGGCGCTTAGGAACACTGAAGCTTTCTTT. Protein product: CASIGLQGALRNTEAFF.